The following is a T cell receptor (beta chain) sequence with its context. Treatment locations for all participants with HIV were in the United States. Run at survey level, the immunoSEQ assay was version v3.0. Generated by immunoSEQ multiplex PCR, the TCRdb table keeps only in-frame clones and is missing some. The sample consists of about 29,000 clones, over 75% of them appearing once. The data derive from a study of long-term antiretroviral therapy in people with HIV. The CDR3 runs 15 residues. Germline V gene lookup returns CDR1 MNHEY and CDR2 SMNVEV (reference sequence). J was trimmed by 5 bases and V by 3 bases; bases with no gene match: 7.

This material consisted of unsorted PBMCs, taken 0.5 years after starting antiretroviral therapy. This chain uses TRBV27 with TRBJ2-5, with 9 bases aligning to TRBD1. This clonotype was sampled from a young woman with HIV. This CDR3 reads CASSLVQGARETQYF. CDR3 sequence (DNA): TGTGCCAGCAGTTTGGTACAGGGGGCGCGGGAGACCCAGTACTTC.